The clone carrying this TCR beta chain was detected a few times. Its antigen is still unknown. This record belongs to a study of T-cell memory formation after mild COVID-19. Study in general: Largely donor-specific TCR clusters were found. Study-wide results and caveats: Researchers could not confirm that second-wave clones peaking on day 37 targeted SARS-CoV-2. Among contracting clones, CD4+ were mainly CM/EM and CD8+ enriched in EMRA. The study found balanced CD4/CD8 in clones contracting day 15 to 85 and a CD4+ lean in later expanders.

TCRdb recomputed calls from the 5' RACE reads with MiXCR, one row per CDR3 protein. The table includes some 130,000 distinct CDR3 sequences, roughly 24% detected once. V was cut by 5 bases and J by 0 bases, with 16 bases left in between. The CDR3 runs to 16 residues. Germline V gives CDR1 MNHEY, CDR2 SVGEGT. The clonotype comes from an adult woman who had mild COVID-19 (a few samples of this study predate the infection). Cell type and time point are not known. This sequence joins TRBV6-2 or TRBV6-3 and TRBJ1-1, with D hard to call. The sample was PBMCs or a T cell subset sorted from them (not recorded which). Written as DNA, the CDR3 is TGTGCCAGCAGTCCCAGGAATCCAGAGATGAACACTGAAGCTTTCTTT. This encodes CASSPRNPEMNTEAFF.